This T cell receptor beta chain stems from a study of control samples from healthy donors and cancer patients. The table came from immunoSEQ multiplex PCR; TCRdb's copy has only in-frame clones and leaves some out. This table has tens of thousands of clones, roughly 80% appearing once. V was shortened by 2 bases and J by 4 bases, with 9 bases between the two germline ends. The CDR3 is made up of 14 amino acids. CDR1 SGHAT and CDR2 FQNNGV come from the germline V gene. The chain recombines TRBV11-2 with TRBJ2-1, with D maybe TRBD2 (6 bases). Sequenced input: blood. The receptor's source is a man between 65 and 85 years old in good health. The CDR3 DNA reads as TGTGCCAGCAGCTTACGGGACTTATACAATGAGCAGTTCTTC. As protein: CASSLRDLYNEQFF.